These T cell receptor beta chains were read from a single sample in a study of cytomegalovirus exposure and HLA in healthy donors. The protocol was immunoSEQ multiplex PCR, while the TCRdb copy is restricted to in-frame clones and leaves out a portion. The sample shows approximately 210,000 clones, roughly 77% of them seen only once. The sequencing input was PBMCs. These TCRs come from a woman aged 45-60 years in good health and CMV-seronegative. CDR3s include the opening cysteine and the closing phenylalanine or tryptophan. A D gene is named only where the DNA matches it firmly. Only part of the rows carry a size: once, few, many, or a class if the clone is expanded.

V gene,D gene,J gene,clone size,CDR3 protein,CDR3 DNA
TRBV4-2,.,TRBJ1-5,.,CASSQLQGRNQPQHF,TGTGCCAGCAGCCAGCTCCAGGGGAGAAATCAGCCCCAGCATTTT
TRBV6-6,TRBD1,TRBJ2-2,.,CASLRQGNTGELFF,TGTGCCAGTTTACGACAGGGGAACACCGGGGAGCTGTTTTTT
TRBV28,.,TRBJ2-5,.,CASSPSKRLGIQETQYF,TGTGCCAGCAGTCCCTCAAAGCGGCTAGGTATTCAAGAGACCCAGTACTTC
TRBV7-7,TRBD1,TRBJ2-5,once,CASSLGTGGGETQYF,TGTGCTAGCAGCCTAGGGACAGGGGGTGGGGAGACCCAGTACTTC
TRBV19,.,TRBJ1-5,.,CASSPQVSNQPQHF,TGTGCCAGTAGTCCCCAGGTTAGCAATCAGCCCCAGCATTTT
TRBV9,TRBD2,TRBJ2-5,.,CASSSGLAKSQYF,TGTGCCAGCAGCTCGGGACTAGCGAAGTCCCAGTACTTC
TRBV28,.,TRBJ1-2,.,CASSHQGTYGYTF,TGTGCCAGCAGCCATCAGGGGACCTATGGCTACACCTTC
TRBV18,TRBD1,TRBJ2-7,.,CASSTPDRGREQYF,TGTGCCAGCTCAACCCCGGACAGGGGGCGAGAGCAGTACTTC
TRBV7-3,TRBD1,TRBJ1-2,.,CASSLGQGGRYTF,TGTGCCAGCAGCTTAGGACAGGGGGGACGCTACACCTTC
TRBV5-4,TRBD1,TRBJ1-2,few,CASSPGQFFYGYTF,TGTGCCAGCAGCCCGGGACAGTTCTTCTATGGCTACACCTTC
TRBV6-5,TRBD1,TRBJ1-2,once,CASSYSGTAEPYTF,TGTGCCAGCAGTTACTCGGGGACAGCAGAACCCTACACCTTC
TRBV28,.,TRBJ2-7,.,CASSNGVSGPTYEQYF,TGTGCCAGCAGCAACGGGGTTAGCGGCCCCACCTACGAGCAGTACTTC
TRBV15,TRBD2,TRBJ2-1,once,CATSRDPGGHNEQFF,TGTGCCACCAGCAGGGACCCGGGGGGTCACAATGAGCAGTTCTTC
TRBV6-1,.,TRBJ1-1,.,CASSDNGQWNTEAFF,TGTGCCAGCAGTGATAATGGGCAGTGGAACACTGAAGCTTTCTTT
TRBV28,TRBD1,TRBJ1-2,.,CASSWVDRGSYYGYTF,TGTGCCAGCAGTTGGGTAGACAGGGGGTCTTACTATGGCTACACCTTC
TRBV5-1,.,TRBJ2-2,few,CASSLRTGAGDTGELFF,TGCGCCAGCAGCTTGCGGACAGGAGCGGGCGACACCGGGGAGCTGTTTTTT
TRBV6-5,TRBD2,TRBJ2-1,.,CASSPPSGYNEQFF,TGTGCCAGCAGCCCCCCTAGCGGGTACAATGAGCAGTTCTTC
TRBV7-6,.,TRBJ1-5,.,CASSSGIGQPQHF,TGTGCCAGCAGCTCAGGGATCGGCCAGCCCCAGCATTTT
TRBV2,.,TRBJ1-3,few,CASSDDSPRNTIYF,TGTGCCAGCAGTGACGACAGCCCGAGAAACACCATATATTTT
TRBV5-1,TRBD1,TRBJ1-1,.,CASRPDRGNTEAFF,TGCGCCAGCAGACCGGACAGGGGAAACACTGAAGCTTTCTTT
TRBV6-5,.,TRBJ2-3,.,CASSRLGGASDTQYF,TGTGCCAGCAGTCGCCTAGGGGGGGCATCAGATACGCAGTATTTT
TRBV13,.,TRBJ2-5,.,CASSLVGQPETQYF,TGTGCCAGCAGCTTAGTTGGACAACCAGAGACCCAGTACTTC
TRBV5-4,.,TRBJ2-3,.,CASSYSSSAGSDTQYF,TGTGCCAGCAGTTATTCCTCTAGCGCCGGATCGGATACGCAGTATTTT
TRBV27,TRBD1,TRBJ2-7,.,CASRLQGVTNEQYF,TGTGCCAGCAGACTTCAGGGGGTTACCAACGAGCAGTACTTC
TRBV5-1,TRBD1,TRBJ1-3,.,CASSLTGDDGNTIYF,TGCGCCAGCAGCTTGACAGGGGACGACGGAAACACCATATATTTT
TRBV27,TRBD1,TRBJ1-4,.,CASSGQGKGDEKLFF,TGTGCCAGCAGTGGACAGGGCAAAGGGGATGAAAAACTGTTTTTT
TRBV7-2,.,TRBJ2-4,.,CASSEGGSAKNIQYF,TGTGCCAGCAGCGAAGGGGGTTCGGCCAAAAACATTCAGTACTTC
TRBV7-9,TRBD1,TRBJ1-4,once,CASSLGQGDAKLFF,TGTGCCAGCAGCTTGGGACAGGGGGACGCAAAACTGTTTTTT
TRBV28,TRBD1,TRBJ1-2,once,CASSLPGQGPSRYGYTF,TGTGCCAGCAGTCTGCCGGGACAGGGGCCCTCCCGCTATGGCTACACCTTC
TRBV5-1,.,TRBJ1-2,.,CASSLDRLNYGYTF,TGCGCCAGCAGCTTAGACAGACTTAACTATGGCTACACCTTC
TRBV15,TRBD1,TRBJ1-2,.,CATSRGKTGEGYGYTF,TGTGCCACCAGCAGAGGGAAGACAGGGGAAGGCTATGGCTACACCTTC
TRBV6-6,.,TRBJ2-1,few,CASSLTWTGGNEQFF,TGTGCCAGCAGCCTCACCTGGACAGGAGGGAATGAGCAGTTCTTC
TRBV4-1,.,TRBJ1-6,.,CASSQGQGLNSPLHF,TGCGCCAGCAGCCAAGGCCAGGGTCTTAACTCACCCCTCCACTTT
TRBV4-3,TRBD2,TRBJ2-1,once,CASSQVGGGGNQFF,TGCGCCAGCAGCCAGGTGGGGGGCGGGGGGAATCAGTTCTTC
TRBV4-1,.,TRBJ2-7,.,CASSQGLGGLWVYEQYF,TGCGCCAGCAGCCAAGGCTTAGGAGGCCTATGGGTTTACGAGCAGTACTTC
TRBV2,.,TRBJ1-2,.,CASSPDYGYTF,TGTGCCAGCAGCCCAGACTATGGCTACACCTTC
TRBV28,TRBD2,TRBJ2-7,.,CASSSAGVAYEQYF,TGTGCCAGCAGTTCCGCGGGAGTCGCCTACGAGCAGTACTTC
TRBV11-3,.,TRBJ2-2,.,CASSLELGAPGELFF,TGTGCCAGCAGCTTAGAGTTGGGGGCGCCGGGGGAGCTGTTTTTT
TRBV19,TRBD2,TRBJ2-7,.,CASSPQGLAGYEQYF,TGTGCCAGTAGTCCCCAGGGACTAGCGGGCTACGAGCAGTACTTC